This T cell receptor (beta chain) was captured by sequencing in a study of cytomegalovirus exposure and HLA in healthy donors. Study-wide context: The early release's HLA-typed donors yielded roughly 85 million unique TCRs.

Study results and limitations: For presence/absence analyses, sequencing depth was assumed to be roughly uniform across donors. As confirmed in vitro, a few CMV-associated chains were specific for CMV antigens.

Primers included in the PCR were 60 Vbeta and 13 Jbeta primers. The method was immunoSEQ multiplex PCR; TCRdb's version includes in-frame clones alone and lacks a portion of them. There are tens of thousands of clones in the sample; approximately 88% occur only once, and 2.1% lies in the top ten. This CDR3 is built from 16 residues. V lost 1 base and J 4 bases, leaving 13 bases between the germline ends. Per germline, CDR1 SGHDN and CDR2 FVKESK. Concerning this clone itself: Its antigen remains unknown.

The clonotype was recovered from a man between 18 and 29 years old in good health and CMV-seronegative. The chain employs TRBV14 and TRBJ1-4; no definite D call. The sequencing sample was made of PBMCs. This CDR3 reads CASSQVEAERNEKLFF. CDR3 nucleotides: TGTGCCAGCAGCCAAGTCGAGGCAGAACGTAATGAAAAACTGTTTTTT.